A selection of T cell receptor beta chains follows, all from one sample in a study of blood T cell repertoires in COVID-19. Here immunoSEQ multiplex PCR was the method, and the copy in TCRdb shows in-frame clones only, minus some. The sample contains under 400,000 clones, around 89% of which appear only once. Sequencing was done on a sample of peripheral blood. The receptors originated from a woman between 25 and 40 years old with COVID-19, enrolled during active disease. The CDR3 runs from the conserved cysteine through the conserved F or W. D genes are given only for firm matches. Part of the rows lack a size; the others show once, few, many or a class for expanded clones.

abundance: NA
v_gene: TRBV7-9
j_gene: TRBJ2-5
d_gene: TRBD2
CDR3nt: TGTGCCAGCAGCTTATCGGGTGTAGCGGGGGGGCCCTCGGGGACCCAGTACTTC
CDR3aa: CASSLSGVAGGPSGTQYF

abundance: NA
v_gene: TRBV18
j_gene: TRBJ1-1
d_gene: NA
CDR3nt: TGTGCCAGCTCAACAGCCCCCACGGGGACTGAAGCTTTCTTT
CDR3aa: CASSTAPTGTEAFF

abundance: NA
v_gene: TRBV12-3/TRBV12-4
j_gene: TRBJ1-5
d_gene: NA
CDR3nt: TGTGCCAGCGGGCAGTTTAGCAATCAGCCCCAGCATTTT
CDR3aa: CASGQFSNQPQHF

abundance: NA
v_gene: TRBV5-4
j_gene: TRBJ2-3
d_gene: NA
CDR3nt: TGTGCCAGCAGCTTGATGGGTCGGGGGTGGCCAGATACGCAGTATTTT
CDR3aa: CASSLMGRGWPDTQYF

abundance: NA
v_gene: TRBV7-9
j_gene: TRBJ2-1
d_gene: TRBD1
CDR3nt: TGTGCCAGCAGCCGAGGGGGCGCCGTGGGGTCGGAGCAGTTCTTC
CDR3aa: CASSRGGAVGSEQFF

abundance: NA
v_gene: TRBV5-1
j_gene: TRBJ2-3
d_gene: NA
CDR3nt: TGCGCCAGCAGCCCCTACGGCCTAAGACAGGCTAGCACAGATACGCAGTATTTT
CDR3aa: CASSPYGLRQASTDTQYF

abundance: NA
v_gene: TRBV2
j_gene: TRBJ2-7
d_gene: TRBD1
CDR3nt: TGTGCCAGCATTCGGGACAGGGGCGAATACGAGCAGTACTTC
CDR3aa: CASIRDRGEYEQYF

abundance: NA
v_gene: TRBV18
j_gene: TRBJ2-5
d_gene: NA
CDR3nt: TGTGCCAGCTCATCCCTTGTCGAGACCCAGTACTTC
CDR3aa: CASSSLVETQYF

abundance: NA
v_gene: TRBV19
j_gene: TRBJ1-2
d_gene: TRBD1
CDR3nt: TGTGCCAGTAGTTATTACAGGGGAGCTAACTATGGCTACACCTTC
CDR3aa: CASSYYRGANYGYTF

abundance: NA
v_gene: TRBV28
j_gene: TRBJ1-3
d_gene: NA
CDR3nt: TGTGCCAGCAGTTTTTACGGAGACTCTGGAAACACCATATATTTT
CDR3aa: CASSFYGDSGNTIYF

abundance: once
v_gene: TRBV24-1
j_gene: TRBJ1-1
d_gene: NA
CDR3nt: TGTGCCACCAGTGATTTGCTCTCCACAGGCCGTGACACTGAAGCTTTCTTT
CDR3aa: CATSDLLSTGRDTEAFF

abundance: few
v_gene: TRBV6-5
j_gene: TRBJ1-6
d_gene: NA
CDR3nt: TGTGCCAGCAGCAGCTCCTATAATTCACCCCTCCACTTT
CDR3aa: CASSSSYNSPLHF

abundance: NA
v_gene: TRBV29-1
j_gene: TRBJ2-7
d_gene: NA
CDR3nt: TGCAGTTATCAATCTAGGAGCTCCTACGAGCAGTACTTC
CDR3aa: CSYQSRSSYEQYF

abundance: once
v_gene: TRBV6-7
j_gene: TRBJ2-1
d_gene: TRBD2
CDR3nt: TGTGCCAACCCGCAATGGACTAGCGGGGGGACCGCCTCCTACAATGAGCAGTTCTTC
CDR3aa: CANPQWTSGGTASYNEQFF

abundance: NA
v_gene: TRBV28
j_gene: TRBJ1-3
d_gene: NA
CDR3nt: TGTGCCAGCAGTTCACAGGGCCACACCATATATTTT
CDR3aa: CASSSQGHTIYF

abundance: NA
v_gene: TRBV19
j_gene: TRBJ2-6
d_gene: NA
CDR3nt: TGTGCCAGTGAAAAGCTGGGCAGCCCCTCTGGGGCCAACGTCCTGACTTTC
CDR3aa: CASEKLGSPSGANVLTF

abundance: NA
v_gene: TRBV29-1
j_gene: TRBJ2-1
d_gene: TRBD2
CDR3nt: TGCAGCGTCCTAGCGGGGGGGCGATACAATGAGCAGTTCTTC
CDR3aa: CSVLAGGRYNEQFF

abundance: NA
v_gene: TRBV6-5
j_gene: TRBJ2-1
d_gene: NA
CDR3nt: TGTGCCAGCAGTACCTACAGCAATGAGCAGTTCTTC
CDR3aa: CASSTYSNEQFF

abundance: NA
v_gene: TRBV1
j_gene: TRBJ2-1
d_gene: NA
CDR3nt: TGCACCAGCAGCCGGGGGAGGGAGCAGTTCTTC
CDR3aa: CTSSRGREQFF

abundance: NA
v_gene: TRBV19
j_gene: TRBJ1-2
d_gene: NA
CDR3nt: TGTGCCAGTAGCCCTGGAGGGGATCCAGGGTACCGTCATGGCTACACCTTC
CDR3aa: CASSPGGDPGYRHGYTF

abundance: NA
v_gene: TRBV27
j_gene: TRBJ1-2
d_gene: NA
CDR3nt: TGTGCCAGCAGTTCCCTCAATTCCCCGGGTCACTATGGCTACACCTTC
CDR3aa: CASSSLNSPGHYGYTF

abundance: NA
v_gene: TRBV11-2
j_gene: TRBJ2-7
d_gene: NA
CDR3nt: TGTGCCAGCAGCTTAGGTGCAAGCCCGGGAAAAATGAACGAGCAGTACTTC
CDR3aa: CASSLGASPGKMNEQYF

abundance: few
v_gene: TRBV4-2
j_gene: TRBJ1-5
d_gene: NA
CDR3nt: TGTGCCAGCAGCAACAGCCCCAATCAGCCCCAGCATTTT
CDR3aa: CASSNSPNQPQHF

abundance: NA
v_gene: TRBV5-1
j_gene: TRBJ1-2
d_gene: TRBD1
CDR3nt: TGCGCCAGCAGCTCGAGACAGGGGGGCGACTATGGCTACACCTTC
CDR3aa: CASSSRQGGDYGYTF

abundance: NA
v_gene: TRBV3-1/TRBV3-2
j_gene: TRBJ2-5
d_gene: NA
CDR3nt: TGTGCCAGCAGTCAGTACCAAGAGACCCAGTACTTC
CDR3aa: CASSQYQETQYF

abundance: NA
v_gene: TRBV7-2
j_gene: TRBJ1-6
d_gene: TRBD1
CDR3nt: TGTGCCAGCAGCGCGGACAGGGCGGCCTATAATTCACCCCTCCACTTT
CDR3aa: CASSADRAAYNSPLHF

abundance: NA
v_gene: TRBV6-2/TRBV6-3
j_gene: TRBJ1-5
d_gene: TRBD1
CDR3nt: TGTGCCAGCAGTGACGACAGGGGGCTCAATCAGCCCCAGCATTTT
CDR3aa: CASSDDRGLNQPQHF

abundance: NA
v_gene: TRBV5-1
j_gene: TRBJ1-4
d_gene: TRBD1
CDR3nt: TGCGCCAGCAGCGCGACAGGGGGCTTGGGTGAAAAACTGTTTTTT
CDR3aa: CASSATGGLGEKLFF

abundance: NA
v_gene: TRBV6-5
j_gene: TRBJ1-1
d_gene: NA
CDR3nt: TGTGCCAGCAGTAACAACAGAGACACTGAAGCTTTCTTT
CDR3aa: CASSNNRDTEAFF

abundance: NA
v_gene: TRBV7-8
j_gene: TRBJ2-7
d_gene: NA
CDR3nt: TGTGCCAGCACCCGTATGGAGGGAGTATACTACGAGCAGTACTTC
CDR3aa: CASTRMEGVYYEQYF

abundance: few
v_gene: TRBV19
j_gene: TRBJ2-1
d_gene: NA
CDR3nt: TGTGCCAGTAGTAGCGGGGAAAGCTCCTACAATGAGCAGTTCTTC
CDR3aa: CASSSGESSYNEQFF

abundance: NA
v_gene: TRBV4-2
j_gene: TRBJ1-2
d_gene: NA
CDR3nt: TGTGCCAGCAGCCAAGATCGGGGGGCCGGTAATGGCTACACCTTC
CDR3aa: CASSQDRGAGNGYTF